The clone carrying this TCR beta chain was picked up one time. Its specificity is not known. Germline V CDR1 and CDR2: MNHNS, SASEGT. Trimming took 6 bases from V and 3 from J; bases not matched to a gene: 8. There are 15 residues in the CDR3. PCR employed 60 Vbeta and 13 Jbeta primers. The data were produced by immunoSEQ multiplex PCR, yet TCRdb's version contains in-frame clones alone and is incomplete. The data hold around 98,000 clones, with 80% to 85% observed a single time. This entry is derived from a study of cytomegalovirus exposure and HLA in healthy donors. Findings and limits, study-wide: TCR beta sequences numbering 15,000 to 20,000 were associated with HLA alleles at 0.05 false discovery rate in a later analysis. For most TCR beta V segments, an earlier analysis put the productive rate at about 87% or about 30% of the time.

This rearrangement joins TRBV6-1 to TRBJ1-3; 7 nucleotides match TRBD1. The sequenced material came from PBMCs. The sequence was collected from a middle-aged man in good health and CMV-seronegative. The CDR3 protein is CASRDSWDSGNTIYF. DNA for the CDR3: TGTGCCAGCAGGGACTCCTGGGACAGTGGAAACACCATATATTTT.